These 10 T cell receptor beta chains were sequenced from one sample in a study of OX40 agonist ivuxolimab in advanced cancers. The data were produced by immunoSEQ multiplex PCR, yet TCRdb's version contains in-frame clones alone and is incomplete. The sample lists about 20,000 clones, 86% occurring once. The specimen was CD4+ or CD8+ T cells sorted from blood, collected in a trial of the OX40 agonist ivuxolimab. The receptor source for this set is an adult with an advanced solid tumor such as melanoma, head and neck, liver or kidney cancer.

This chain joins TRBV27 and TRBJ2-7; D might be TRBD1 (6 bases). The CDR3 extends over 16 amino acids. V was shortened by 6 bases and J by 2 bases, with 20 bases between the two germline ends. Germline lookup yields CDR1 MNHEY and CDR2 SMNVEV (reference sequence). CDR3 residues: CASSLLGQGWAYEQYF. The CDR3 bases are TGTGCCAGCAGCCTACTCGGGCAGGGGTGGGCCTACGAGCAGTACTTC.

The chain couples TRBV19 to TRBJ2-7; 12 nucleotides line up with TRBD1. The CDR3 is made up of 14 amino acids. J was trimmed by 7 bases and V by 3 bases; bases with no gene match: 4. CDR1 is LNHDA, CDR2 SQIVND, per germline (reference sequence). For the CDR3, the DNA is TGTGCCAGTAGTATCGGGACAGGGGGCGTTGAGCAGTACTTC. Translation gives CASSIGTGGVEQYF.

The CDR3 DNA follows: TGTGCCAGCAGCCACGGGACTAGCGGGAGGGCCGTGAACATTCAGTACTTC. It yields the protein CASSHGTSGRAVNIQYF. This chain links TRBV7-9 with TRBJ2-4; TRBD2 matches 16 bases. With 5 bases clipped from V and 7 bases from J, the junction kept 8 bases outside the gene matches. CDR3 length equals 17 residues. CDR1 is SEHNR and CDR2 is FQNEAQ in the germline V gene (reference sequence).

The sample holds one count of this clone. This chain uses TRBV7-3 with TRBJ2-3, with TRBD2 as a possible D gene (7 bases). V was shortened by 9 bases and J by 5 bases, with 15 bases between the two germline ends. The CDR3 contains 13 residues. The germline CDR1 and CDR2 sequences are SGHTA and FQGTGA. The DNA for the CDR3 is TGTGCCAGTTCAGGCGGGGGCCAAGATACGCAGTATTTT. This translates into CASSGGGQDTQYF. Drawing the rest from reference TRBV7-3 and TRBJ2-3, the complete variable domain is GAGVSQTPSNKVTEKGKYVELRCDPISGHTALYWYRQSLGQGPEFLIYFQGTGAADDSGLPNDRFFAVRPEGSVSTLKIQRTERGDSAVYLCASSGGGQDTQYFGPGTRLTVL.

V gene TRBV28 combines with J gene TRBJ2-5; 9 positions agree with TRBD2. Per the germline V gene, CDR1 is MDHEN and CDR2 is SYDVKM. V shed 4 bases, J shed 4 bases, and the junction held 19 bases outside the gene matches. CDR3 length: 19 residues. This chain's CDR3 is CASSSRYHLAGEVRETQYF. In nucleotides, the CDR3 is TGTGCCAGCAGTTCTCGCTACCATTTAGCGGGAGAGGTTAGAGAGACCCAGTACTTC.

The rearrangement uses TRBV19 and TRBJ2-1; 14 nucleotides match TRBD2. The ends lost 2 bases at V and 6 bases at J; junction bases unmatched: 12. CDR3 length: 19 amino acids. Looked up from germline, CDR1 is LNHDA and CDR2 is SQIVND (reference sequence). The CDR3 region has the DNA TGTGCCAGTAGTATATTCGGACTAGCGGGAGGCCGGCACCCCAATGAGCAGTTCTTC. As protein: CASSIFGLAGGRHPNEQFF.

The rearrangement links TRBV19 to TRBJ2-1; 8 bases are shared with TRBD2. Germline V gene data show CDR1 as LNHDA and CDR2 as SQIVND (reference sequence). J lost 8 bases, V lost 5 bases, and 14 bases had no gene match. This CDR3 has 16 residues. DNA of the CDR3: TGTGCCAGTAGTCTCTACCCGCGGGGGGCGGGCGATGAGCAGTTCTTC. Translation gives CASSLYPRGAGDEQFF.

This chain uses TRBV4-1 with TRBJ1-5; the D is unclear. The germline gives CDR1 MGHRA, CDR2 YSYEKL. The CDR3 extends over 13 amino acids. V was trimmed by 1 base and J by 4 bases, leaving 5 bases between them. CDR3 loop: CASSQGVNQPQHF. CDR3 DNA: TGCGCCAGCAGCCAAGGAGTGAATCAGCCCCAGCATTTT.

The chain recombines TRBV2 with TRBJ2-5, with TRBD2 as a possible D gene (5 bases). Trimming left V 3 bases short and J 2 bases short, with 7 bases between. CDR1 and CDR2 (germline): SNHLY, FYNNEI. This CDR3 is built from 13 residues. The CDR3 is CASSDSGQETQYF. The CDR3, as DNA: TGTGCCAGCAGTGACAGCGGTCAAGAGACCCAGTACTTC.

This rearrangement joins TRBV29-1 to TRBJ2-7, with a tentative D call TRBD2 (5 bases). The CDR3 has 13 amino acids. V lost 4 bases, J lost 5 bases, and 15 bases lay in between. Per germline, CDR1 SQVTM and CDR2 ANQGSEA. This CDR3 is CSVGPSGPHEQYF. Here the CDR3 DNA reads TGCAGCGTTGGACCAAGCGGCCCCCACGAGCAGTACTTC.